The rows below give T cell receptor beta chains drawn from one sample of a study of blood T cell repertoires in COVID-19. This table comes from immunoSEQ multiplex PCR, and its TCRdb copy is limited to in-frame clones, with some not included. The data contain about 33,000 clones, approximately 80% of them singletons. Sequenced material: peripheral blood. These receptors all stem from a human donor in a cohort sampled during active COVID-19. CDR3s include the opening cysteine and the closing phenylalanine or tryptophan. The order of the fields is V gene, J gene, clone size, D gene, CDR3 DNA, CDR3 protein. The D gene is left open where the match is weak. Clone size is not always given. Where it is, it says once, few, many or a class for expanded clones.

v_gene: TRBV4-1
j_gene: TRBJ2-7
abundance: .
d_gene: TRBD2
CDR3nt: TGCGCCAGCAGCCTGGGGGGGAACTACGAGCAGTACTTC
CDR3aa: CASSLGGNYEQYF

v_gene: TRBV6-6
j_gene: TRBJ1-6
abundance: .
d_gene: TRBD1
CDR3nt: TGTGCCAGCAGTCGACAGGGGGAGAGCTCCTATAATTCACCCCTCCACTTT
CDR3aa: CASSRQGESSYNSPLHF

v_gene: TRBV4-3
j_gene: TRBJ2-6
abundance: .
d_gene: .
CDR3nt: TGCGCCAGCAGCCAAGATCCGTTTGGGGCCAACGTCCTGACTTTC
CDR3aa: CASSQDPFGANVLTF

v_gene: TRBV18
j_gene: TRBJ2-5
abundance: .
d_gene: TRBD2
CDR3nt: TGTGCCAGCTCACCTGCGGGGGGGTATGAGACCCAGTACTTC
CDR3aa: CASSPAGGYETQYF

v_gene: TRBV19
j_gene: TRBJ2-3
abundance: .
d_gene: .
CDR3nt: TGTGCCAGTAGTATCGGATTGTCGGGGGATACGCAGTATTTT
CDR3aa: CASSIGLSGDTQYF

v_gene: TRBV7-3
j_gene: TRBJ2-5
abundance: .
d_gene: .
CDR3nt: TGTGCCAGCAGCCCCGCAGGGGCCCAAGAGACCCAGTACTTC
CDR3aa: CASSPAGAQETQYF

v_gene: TRBV18
j_gene: TRBJ2-1
abundance: .
d_gene: .
CDR3nt: TGTGCCAGCTCACCACTGAGCTCCTACAATGAGCAGTTCTTC
CDR3aa: CASSPLSSYNEQFF

v_gene: TRBV7-2
j_gene: TRBJ2-7
abundance: .
d_gene: .
CDR3nt: TGTGCCAGCAGCTTTCCTAGCGCCTACGAGCAGTACTTC
CDR3aa: CASSFPSAYEQYF

v_gene: TRBV16
j_gene: TRBJ2-7
abundance: .
d_gene: TRBD2
CDR3nt: TGTGCCAGCAGCCGACTCTGGGGGGGCTACGAGCAGTACTTC
CDR3aa: CASSRLWGGYEQYF

v_gene: TRBV7-6
j_gene: TRBJ2-7
abundance: .
d_gene: TRBD2
CDR3nt: TGTGCCAGCAGCTTCACTAGCGGGGGGGAGTACGAGCAGTACTTC
CDR3aa: CASSFTSGGEYEQYF

v_gene: TRBV18
j_gene: TRBJ1-1
abundance: .
d_gene: TRBD1
CDR3nt: TGTGCCAGCTCACTTTGGACAGGGGATATGAACACTGAAGCTTTCTTT
CDR3aa: CASSLWTGDMNTEAFF

v_gene: TRBV11-2
j_gene: TRBJ1-2
abundance: .
d_gene: .
CDR3nt: TGTGCCAGCAGCTTAGGTACAGCCTCTTTCTATGGCTACACCTTC
CDR3aa: CASSLGTASFYGYTF

v_gene: TRBV27
j_gene: TRBJ1-6
abundance: .
d_gene: TRBD1
CDR3nt: TGTGCCAGCAAGACAGGGGTGGTGAATTCACCCCTCCACTTT
CDR3aa: CASKTGVVNSPLHF

v_gene: TRBV6-5
j_gene: TRBJ2-1
abundance: .
d_gene: TRBD2
CDR3nt: TGTGCCAGCAGTTACTACGGGCTAGCTAGCGGCGATGAGCAGTTCTTC
CDR3aa: CASSYYGLASGDEQFF

v_gene: TRBV5-5
j_gene: TRBJ2-3
abundance: .
d_gene: .
CDR3nt: TGTGCCAGCAGCCCAGGGGTTTCCACAGATACGCAGTATTTT
CDR3aa: CASSPGVSTDTQYF

v_gene: TRBV5-4
j_gene: TRBJ2-5
abundance: .
d_gene: .
CDR3nt: TGTGCCAGCAGCTCCCTCGGAGAGACCCAGTACTTC
CDR3aa: CASSSLGETQYF

v_gene: TRBV30
j_gene: TRBJ1-5
abundance: .
d_gene: .
CDR3nt: TGTGCCTGGATCGGAGCCAGGGGAGGGGTTCAGCCCCAGCATTTT
CDR3aa: CAWIGARGGVQPQHF

v_gene: TRBV7-2
j_gene: TRBJ2-5
abundance: once
d_gene: .
CDR3nt: TGTGCCAGCAGCTTAGCGGAGGTAGACCGACGAGAAGAGACCCAGTACTTC
CDR3aa: CASSLAEVDRREETQYF

v_gene: TRBV11-2
j_gene: TRBJ2-1
abundance: .
d_gene: .
CDR3nt: TGTGCCAGCAGCCCACCCCGCGGGGCAGGTTATGGTGAGCAGTTCTTC
CDR3aa: CASSPPRGAGYGEQFF

v_gene: TRBV7-6
j_gene: TRBJ2-7
abundance: .
d_gene: .
CDR3nt: TGTGCCAGCAGCTCCTCTCGCGAGCAGTACTTC
CDR3aa: CASSSSREQYF

v_gene: TRBV6-5
j_gene: TRBJ1-3
abundance: .
d_gene: .
CDR3nt: TGTGCCAGCAGTTACTCAGGGGGTGGAAACACCATATATTTT
CDR3aa: CASSYSGGGNTIYF

v_gene: TRBV6-2/TRBV6-3
j_gene: TRBJ2-7
abundance: .
d_gene: .
CDR3nt: TGTGCCAGCAGTTACTCGAAGGTGGCGCGGGGAGGAGGTTACGAGCAGTACTTC
CDR3aa: CASSYSKVARGGGYEQYF

v_gene: TRBV4-3
j_gene: TRBJ2-2
abundance: .
d_gene: TRBD2
CDR3nt: TGCGCCAGCAGCCAAGCCACCGTGGGACTAGCGGGGGGACCGAACACCGGGGAGCTGTTTTTT
CDR3aa: CASSQATVGLAGGPNTGELFF